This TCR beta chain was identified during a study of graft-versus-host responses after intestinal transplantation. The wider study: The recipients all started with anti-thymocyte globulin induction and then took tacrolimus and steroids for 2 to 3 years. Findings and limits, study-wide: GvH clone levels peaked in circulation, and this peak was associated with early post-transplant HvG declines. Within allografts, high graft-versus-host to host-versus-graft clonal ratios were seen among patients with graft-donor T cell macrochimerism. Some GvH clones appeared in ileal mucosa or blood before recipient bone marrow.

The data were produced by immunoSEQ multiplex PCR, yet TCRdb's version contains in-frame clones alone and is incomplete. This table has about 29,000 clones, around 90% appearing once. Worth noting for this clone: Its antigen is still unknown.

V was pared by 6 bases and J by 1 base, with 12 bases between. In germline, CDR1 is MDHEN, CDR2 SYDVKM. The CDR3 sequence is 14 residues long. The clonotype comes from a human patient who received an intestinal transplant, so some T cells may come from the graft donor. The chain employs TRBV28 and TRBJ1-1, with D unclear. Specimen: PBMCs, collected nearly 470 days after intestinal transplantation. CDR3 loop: CASRIGRTNTEAFF. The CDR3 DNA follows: TGTGCCAGCAGGATCGGACGGACGAACACTGAAGCTTTCTTT. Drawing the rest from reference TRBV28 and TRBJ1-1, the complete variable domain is DVKVTQSSRYLVKRTGEKVFLECVQDMDHENMFWYRQDPGLGLRLIYFSYDVKMKEKGDIPEGYSVSREKKERFSLILESASTNQTSMYLCASRIGRTNTEAFFGQGTRLTVV.